These 32 T cell receptor beta chains share one sample of origin, sequenced in a study of blood T cell repertoires in COVID-19 (dated by TCRdb to between 2020 and 2021). The library was generated by the immunoSEQ multiplex PCR assay. TCRdb took this table from immuneACCESS and kept in-frame rearrangements with V and J called. Such tables lack part of the clones; where checked against another copy, unresolved V genes explain under half of the gap, and the rest is unexplained. The sample data list 450,000 to 500,000 clones, and 80% to 90% of these were observed just once. The ten most abundant clones make up roughly 3.2% of the sample. Sequenced material: peripheral blood. Source of these receptors: a human donor in a cohort sampled during active COVID-19.

This sequence joins TRBV7-2 and TRBJ1-3; D not certain. The CDR3 extends over 14 amino acids. Germline V gene lookup returns CDR1 SGHTA and CDR2 FQGNSA. The germline V and J ends were trimmed by 1 base and 0 bases, with 4 bases remaining between them. CDR3 sequence reads: CASSLVYSGNTIYF. The CDR3 nucleotides read TGTGCCAGCAGCTTAGTCTACTCTGGAAACACCATATATTTT.

The chain has TRBV30 and TRBJ1-2; D gene ambiguous. The germline gives CDR1 GTSNPN, CDR2 SVGIG (reference sequence). The CDR3 loop spans 12 amino acids. V was pared by 0 bases and J by 10 bases, with 12 bases between. This chain's CDR3 is CAWSVTPQVYTF. The CDR3 bases are TGTGCCTGGAGTGTCACTCCCCAAGTCTACACCTTC.

V usage is TRBV5-1 and J usage is TRBJ2-7, with TRBD1 matching 10 bases. From germline, CDR1 is SGHRS and CDR2 YFSETQ. This CDR3 spans 14 amino acids. Unmatched junction bases numbered 5, after V lost 4 bases and J lost 4 bases. CDR3 amino acids: CASSQTGGVYEQYF. As DNA, the CDR3 is TGCGCCAGCAGCCAGACAGGGGGCGTGTACGAGCAGTACTTC.

The rearrangement links TRBV2 to TRBJ1-4; 7 nucleotides line up with TRBD1. The CDR3 length is 15 residues. Per germline, CDR1 SNHLY and CDR2 FYNNEI. The ends lost 5 bases at V and 5 bases at J; junction bases unmatched: 8. CDR3 coding DNA: TGTGCCAGCAGTCGGCCCGACAGGGTAAATGAAAAACTGTTTTTT. It specifies CASSRPDRVNEKLFF.

J is TRBJ1-4 and V is TRBV5-6; no clear D gene. Germline values: CDR1 SGHDT, CDR2 YYEEEE. The V end was cut by 0 bases, the J end by 5 bases, with 8 bases between. The CDR3 has 14 residues. CDR3 sequence reads: CASSLGGENEKLFF. The CDR3 DNA reads as TGTGCCAGCAGCTTGGGCGGGGAAAATGAAAAACTGTTTTTT.

The table lists this clone with a count of one. The genes are TRBV19 and TRBJ1-5; 11 bases are shared with TRBD1. Germline V gene lookup returns CDR1 LNHDA and CDR2 SQIVND (reference sequence). This CDR3 comprises 15 residues. V gave up 3 bases and J gave up 5 bases; unmatched junction bases: 3. CDR3 bases: TGTGCCAGTAGTATGGGACAGGGGGAAGATCAGCCCCAGCATTTT. Translating it yields CASSMGQGEDQPQHF.

The CDR3 sequence is CASSSRGHSYGYTF. The DNA for the CDR3 is TGTGCCAGCTCATCCAGGGGGCATTCCTATGGCTACACCTTC. The rearrangement joins TRBV6-5 to TRBJ1-2; the match to TRBD1 covers 8 bases. V lost 8 bases, J lost 4 bases, and 9 bases stayed unmatched. The CDR3 consists of 14 residues. Germline V gene lookup returns CDR1 MNHEY and CDR2 SVGAGI.

A remark on this clone: Different DNA sequences within this sample yield the same CDR3. The J gene is TRBJ2-1, the V gene TRBV29-1; 7 bases fit TRBD2. Losses at the gene ends were 4 bases for V and 0 bases for J; bases not matched to a gene: 3. Germline values: CDR1 SQVTM, CDR2 ANQGSEA. The CDR3 runs to 14 residues. The CDR3 loop is CSVVGGSSYNEQFF. CDR3 DNA: TGCAGCGTTGTCGGCGGGAGCTCCTACAATGAGCAGTTCTTC.

V usage is TRBV5-6 and J usage is TRBJ2-4, with D possibly matching TRBD1 (6 bases). The CDR3 is 16 amino acids. Trimming shortened V by 4 bases and J by 3 bases, and 17 bases separated the two germline ends. The V gene's germline CDR1 is SGHDT and CDR2 YYEEEE. This CDR3 reads CASSLSSGQSKNIQYF. CDR3 sequence (DNA): TGTGCCAGCAGCCTAAGTTCTGGACAGAGCAAAAACATTCAGTACTTC.

The J gene is TRBJ1-2, the V gene TRBV15; the match to TRBD1 covers 7 bases. The CDR3 consists of 18 residues. Per the germline V gene, CDR1 is LNHNV and CDR2 is YYDKDF (reference sequence). Trimming removed 0 bases from V and 2 bases from J; junction bases left unmatched: 12. The CDR3 spells CATSREGMGQKKNYGYTF. In DNA, the CDR3 is TGTGCCACCAGCAGAGAGGGCATGGGACAGAAAAAAAACTATGGCTACACCTTC.

The gene calls are TRBV20-1 and TRBJ2-7; TRBD1 agrees at 8 bases. Trimming removed 3 bases from V and 7 bases from J; junction bases left unmatched: 11. CDR3 length equals 14 residues. From germline, CDR1 is DFQATT and CDR2 SNEGSKA (reference sequence). The CDR3, as DNA: TGCAGTGCTAGTAACGCAGGGGGCCCCACGGAGCAGTACTTC. Protein product: CSASNAGGPTEQYF.

The V call is TRBV28, the J call TRBJ1-1; 8 bases align to TRBD1. Trimming took 3 bases from V and 0 from J; bases not matched to a gene: 9. CDR3 length: 17 residues. Germline V gives CDR1 MDHEN, CDR2 SYDVKM. Here the CDR3 reads CASSFVDRGPMNTEAFF. DNA for the CDR3: TGTGCCAGCAGTTTCGTAGACAGGGGTCCGATGAACACTGAAGCTTTCTTT.

The V gene is TRBV5-4, the J gene TRBJ2-7, with D tentatively TRBD2 (6 bases). CDR1 and CDR2 (germline): SGHNT, YYREEE (reference sequence). Trimming left V 3 bases short and J 2 bases short, with 9 bases between. The CDR3 length is 13 residues. CDR3 in DNA: TGTGCCAGCAGCTCACCGGGGGCCTACGAGCAGTACTTC. Translated: CASSSPGAYEQYF.

J is TRBJ2-1 and V is TRBV7-9, with 7 bases aligning to TRBD2. This CDR3 is built from 18 residues. V lost 4 bases, J lost 9 bases, and 21 bases stayed unmatched. Germline V gene sequence: CDR1 SEHNR, CDR2 FQNEAQ (reference sequence). CDR3 nucleotide sequence: TGTGCCAGCAGCTCCCCCTTCGTGGGAGGGCCAGTACTCGGTGAGCAGTTCTTC. Translated, it gives CASSSPFVGGPVLGEQFF.

This chain connects TRBV24-1 to TRBJ2-3; perhaps TRBD2 as D (7 bases). In germline, CDR1 is KGHDR, CDR2 SFDVKD. This CDR3 contains 16 residues. V was pared by 0 bases and J by 0 bases, with 9 bases between. The CDR3 region is CATSDLGGASTDTQYF. The DNA of the CDR3 is TGTGCCACCAGTGATTTGGGGGGGGCTAGCACAGATACGCAGTATTTT.

The chain has TRBV5-1 and TRBJ1-1, with D uncertain. Trimming shortened V by 0 bases and J by 4 bases, and 10 bases separated the two germline ends. Germline-derived CDR1 and CDR2 are SGHRS and YFSETQ. This CDR3 contains 14 residues. CDR3 sequence reads: CASSLVLDPTEAFF. CDR3 DNA sequence: TGCGCCAGCAGCTTGGTTCTAGATCCCACTGAAGCTTTCTTT. The complete variable domain, with remaining parts taken from reference TRBV5-1 and TRBJ1-1, reads KAGVTQTPRYLIKTRGQQVTLSCSPISGHRSVSWYQQTPGQGLQFLFEYFSETQRNKGNFPGRFSGRQFSNSRSEMNVSTLELGDSALYLCASSLVLDPTEAFFGQGTRLTVV.

This clone showed up just a few times. The gene calls are TRBV15 and TRBJ1-4; D is undetermined. Between the trimmed V and J ends, which lost 0 bases and 5 bases, there was a span of 4 bases. The CDR3 is 13 amino acids. CDR1 and CDR2 (germline): LNHNV, YYDKDF (reference sequence). The CDR3 region has the DNA TGTGCCACCAGCAGAGATAGAAATGAAAAACTGTTTTTT. This gives the protein CATSRDRNEKLFF. Using reference TRBV15 and TRBJ1-4 for the parts outside the CDR3, the full variable domain is DAMVIQNPRYQVTQFGKPVTLSCSQTLNHNVMYWYQQKSSQAPKLLFHYYDKDFNNEADTPDNFQSRRPNTSFCFLDIRSPGLGDTAMYLCATSRDRNEKLFFGSGTQLSVL.

This clone was counted a few times. Other DNA sequences within the sample encode an identical CDR3. The chain has TRBV28 and TRBJ1-5, with D hard to call. With 3 bases removed from V and 1 base from J, the gap between germline ends came to 7 bases. This CDR3 is built from 14 residues. Germline loops: CDR1 MDHEN, CDR2 SYDVKM. DNA of the CDR3: TGTGCCAGCAGTTTCGGAGGGAGCAATCAGCCCCAGCATTTT. Its protein is CASSFGGSNQPQHF.

The chain couples TRBV25-1 to TRBJ1-1; D not certain. The V end was cut by 1 base, the J end by 5 bases, with 2 bases between. CDR1 and CDR2 (germline): MGHDK, SYGVNS. This CDR3 region has 11 residues. CDR3 protein: CASSESTEAFF. CDR3 coding DNA: TGTGCCAGCAGTGAATCGACTGAAGCTTTCTTT.

This chain connects TRBV7-9 to TRBJ1-2; D ambiguous. The CDR3 runs 15 residues. V lost 3 bases to trimming and J lost 3 bases, with 14 bases between them. Germline CDR1 reads SEHNR; CDR2 reads FQNEAQ (reference sequence). The CDR3 sequence is CASSFTGAPDYGYTF. CDR3 sequence (DNA): TGTGCCAGCAGCTTTACCGGAGCTCCTGACTATGGCTACACCTTC. The entire variable domain, with the rest obtained from reference TRBV7-9 and TRBJ1-2, is as follows: DTGVSQNPRHKITKRGQNVTFRCDPISEHNRLYWYRQTLGQGPEFLTYFQNEAQLEKSRLLSDRFSAERPKGSFSTLEIQRTEQGDSAMYLCASSFTGAPDYGYTFGSGTRLTVV.

This chain joins TRBV6-2 or TRBV6-3 and TRBJ1-1, with a tentative D call TRBD1 (5 bases). This CDR3 is built from 13 residues. CDR1 and CDR2 (germline): MNHEY, SVGEGT. V was trimmed by 2 bases and J by 4 bases, leaving 8 bases between them. CDR3 bases: TGTGCCAGCAGTTACGGGGGGAGCACTGAAGCTTTCTTT. Its translation: CASSYGGSTEAFF.

The chain has TRBV6-5 and TRBJ2-1, with a weak D call TRBD2 (6 bases). V lost 8 bases and J 2 bases, leaving 13 bases between the germline ends. Germline values: CDR1 MNHEY, CDR2 SVGAGI. The CDR3 is 14 amino acids. The CDR3 DNA reads TGTGCCAGCGTGGCTAGCGCCGCCTACAATGAGCAGTTCTTC. The encoded protein is CASVASAAYNEQFF.

This rearrangement joins TRBV6-5 to TRBJ1-2; D gene unclear. There are 14 residues in the CDR3. Germline V gives CDR1 MNHEY, CDR2 SVGAGI. With 0 bases removed from V and 4 bases from J, the gap between germline ends came to 9 bases. This CDR3 is CASSYSREGYGYTF. CDR3 in DNA: TGTGCCAGCAGTTACTCCCGGGAGGGCTATGGCTACACCTTC.

This clone was picked up a small number of times. The chain recombines TRBV7-9 with TRBJ1-5; 11 nucleotides match TRBD1. The J segment lost 6 bases and the V segment lost 5 bases, leaving 3 bases of the junction unmatched. The CDR3 contains 14 residues. CDR1 and CDR2 from the germline V gene are SEHNR and FQNEAQ (reference sequence). CDR3: CASSQGQGAQPQHF. CDR3 DNA sequence: TGTGCCAGCAGCCAAGGACAGGGGGCTCAGCCCCAGCATTTT.

This chain connects TRBV5-3 to TRBJ1-5; tentatively, D is TRBD1 (6 bases). TRBV5-3 belongs to the ORF category, with a function that is uncertain. The V gene lost 4 bases and the J gene lost 3 bases, with 11 bases spanning the gap. This CDR3 is 14 amino acids long. In DNA form, the CDR3 reads TGTGCCAGAAGCCAACCAGGGGACAATCAGCCCCAGCATTTT. It specifies CARSQPGDNQPQHF.

The chain employs TRBV6-5 and TRBJ2-1, with 7 bases that match TRBD2. V was pared by 0 bases and J by 7 bases, with 6 bases of the junction left unmatched. Germline CDR1 is MNHEY and CDR2 is SVGAGI. The CDR3 is 15 residues long. CDR3 sequence: CASSYSFGGGNEQFF. The DNA of the CDR3 is TGTGCCAGCAGTTACTCTTTCGGGGGAGGGAATGAGCAGTTCTTC.

The chain is built from TRBV7-8 and TRBJ2-5; 10 nucleotides match TRBD1. V dropped 4 bases and J dropped 4; count of bases not matched to a gene: 6. Looked up from germline, CDR1 is SGHVS and CDR2 is FQNEAQ. The CDR3 length is 15 residues. CDR3 amino acids: CASSSGDRGVETQYF. CDR3 sequence (DNA): TGTGCCAGCAGCTCGGGGGACAGGGGTGTAGAGACCCAGTACTTC.

The count of this clone is one. This chain connects TRBV2 to TRBJ2-3, with 11 bases fitting TRBD2. V gave up 9 bases and J gave up 8 bases; unmatched junction bases: 16. This CDR3 comprises 16 residues. CDR1 and CDR2 (germline): SNHLY, FYNNEI. CDR3 residues: CASRWASGGFGGTQYF. CDR3 bases: TGTGCCAGTCGGTGGGCTAGCGGGGGGTTTGGGGGTACGCAGTATTTT.

J is TRBJ1-6 and V is TRBV30; 7 positions match TRBD1. V lost 4 bases, J lost 10 bases, and 7 bases stayed unmatched. The CDR3 is 13 amino acids. Germline values: CDR1 GTSNPN, CDR2 SVGIG (reference sequence). CDR3 in amino acids: CAWTDREDSPLHF. Written as DNA, the CDR3 is TGTGCCTGGACAGACAGGGAAGACTCACCCCTCCACTTT.

The V call is TRBV21-1, the J call TRBJ2-2; the table's D call TRBD1 went unverified against the DNA. TRBV21-1 is a pseudogene locus. The CDR3 contains 15 residues. CDR3: CATGNGDRFTGELFF. In nucleotides, the CDR3 is TGTGCCACGGGTAATGGGGACAGATTCACCGGGGAGCTGTTTTTT.

V gene TRBV14 combines with J gene TRBJ1-3; D not resolved. Germline lookup yields CDR1 SGHDN and CDR2 FVKESK. Trimming stripped 4 bases from V and 1 base from J, with 8 bases between. The CDR3 is made up of 14 amino acids. CDR3 loop: CASSRSSSGNTIYF. In DNA form, the CDR3 reads TGTGCCAGCAGCCGTTCATCATCTGGAAACACCATATATTTT.

The rearrangement uses TRBV4-1 and TRBJ2-1, with a weak D call TRBD1 (6 bases). This CDR3 has 16 amino acids. Germline-derived CDR1 and CDR2 are MGHRA and YSYEKL. The V end lost 3 bases, the J end lost 3 bases, and 15 bases lay between the germline ends. This CDR3 reads CASSHKGDGHYNEQFF. CDR3 sequence (DNA): TGCGCCAGCAGCCACAAGGGGGACGGGCACTACAATGAGCAGTTCTTC.